This TCR beta chain was documented in a study of vaccination effects on CD4 cells after COVID-19. Clones were read by immunoSEQ multiplex PCR, and TCRdb kept only the in-frame ones, dropping some. The repertoire holds tens of thousands of clones, with roughly 70% as singletons. Worth noting for this clone: Its cognate antigen is unknown.

Within the ViraFEST assay, antigen-specific CD4+ T cells underwent expansion with viral peptide pools prior to sequencing. Subsequent to 10 days of culture, CD4+ T cells were isolated. Participants were vaccinated with two doses of either the BNT162b2 or mRNA-1273 vaccine. The CDR3 extends over 16 amino acids. The sequencing here drew on CD4+ T cells from PBMCs cultured with HCoV-NL63 spike peptides, taken after COVID-19 vaccination. The origin of this receptor is a human donor who received a COVID-19 vaccine. This chain uses TRBV21-1 with TRBJ2-7; whether TRBD2, the table's D call, matches the DNA was not checked. TRBV21-1 is listed as a pseudogene. CDR3 nucleotides: TGTGCCAGCAGCAAAGAGTCCCCGGGGAGGGGCTACGAGCAGTACTTC. Residues: CASSKESPGRGYEQYF.